This T cell receptor beta chain was sequenced during a study of radiotherapy plus CTLA-4 blockade in lung cancer. Study overall: Objective responses emerged in around 18% of patients, and roughly 30% attained disease control. Points from the study as a whole: Per reports, early blood T cell clone dynamics, plus interferon-beta, forecast response most strongly. Clones of tumor-derived TCRs expanded in blood after radiotherapy plus ipilimumab.

The study treated chemo-refractory metastatic non-small-cell lung cancer patients with focal radiation plus ipilimumab CTLA-4 blockade. The CDR3 totals 13 residues. Trimming shortened V by 1 base and J by 1 base, and 4 bases separated the two germline ends. Germline V CDR1 and CDR2: SEHNR, FQNEAQ (reference sequence). This clone was counted only a few times. Antigen unknown. Generated by immunoSEQ multiplex PCR, the TCRdb table keeps only in-frame clones and is missing some. Of about 51,000 clones in the sample, about three quarters were seen once. Sequencing used peripheral blood, obtained from a patient treated with radiotherapy plus ipilimumab. The chain joins TRBV7-9 to TRBJ1-1; D is undetermined. The receptor was derived from a human donor with non-small cell lung cancer whose response to radiotherapy plus ipilimumab could not be evaluated. The CDR3 bases are TGTGCCAGCAGCTTAGTAGAGAACACTGAAGCTTTCTTT. Protein product: CASSLVENTEAFF.